Listed here are 20 T cell receptor beta chains from one sample, sequenced in a study of cytomegalovirus exposure and HLA in healthy donors. The PCR contained 60 Vbeta and 13 Jbeta primers. Data came from immunoSEQ multiplex PCR; TCRdb stores just in-frame clones and leaves some out. The sample includes 95,000 to 130,000 clones, approximately 9.4% of them seen just once. The sequenced material came from PBMCs. The origin of the receptors is a man aged 25-45 years in good health and CMV-seronegative.

In this sample, this clone turned up a few times. The chain couples TRBV30 to TRBJ2-6, with D perhaps TRBD1 (6 bases). The CDR3 has 17 amino acids. V gave up 3 bases and J gave up 2 bases, with 17 bases separating them. Germline V gene sequence: CDR1 GTSNPN, CDR2 SVGIG (reference sequence). This CDR3 is CAWSASGTKAGANVLTF. The CDR3 region has the DNA TGTGCCTGGAGCGCCTCCGGGACAAAGGCTGGGGCCAACGTCCTGACTTTC.

A few counts support this clone. This chain uses TRBV6-6 with TRBJ1-1, with 9 bases lining up with TRBD1. Germline V gene lookup returns CDR1 MNHNY and CDR2 SVGAGI (reference sequence). J was trimmed by 6 bases and V by 3 bases; bases with no gene match: 11. CDR3 length: 16 amino acids. CDR3 residues: CASSYFSDRGDSEAFF. The DNA of the CDR3 is TGTGCCAGCAGTTATTTTTCCGACAGGGGGGATTCTGAAGCTTTCTTT.

This clone was seen a handful of times. V is TRBV15 and J is TRBJ1-3, with D possibly being TRBD1 (5 bases). V gave up 0 bases and J gave up 0 bases, with 15 bases separating them. The CDR3 has 18 amino acids. In germline, CDR1 is LNHNV, CDR2 YYDKDF (reference sequence). The DNA of the CDR3 is TGTGCCACCAGCAGAGATCAGGGAGGACGATTCTCTGGAAACACCATATATTTT. Encoded protein: CATSRDQGGRFSGNTIYF.

This clone was detected a few times. The rearrangement uses TRBV28 and TRBJ2-7; tentative D call: TRBD1 (6 bases). The CDR3 is made up of 13 amino acids. The V and J ends lost 8 bases and 3 bases respectively, with 14 bases between them. Germline V gene data show CDR1 as MDHEN and CDR2 as SYDVKM. CDR3 loop: CASGSTGNYEQYF. For the CDR3, the DNA is TGTGCCAGCGGATCTACAGGGAACTACGAGCAGTACTTC.

The chain combines TRBV29-1 with TRBJ2-6; 8 bases line up with TRBD1. Germline V CDR1 and CDR2: SQVTM, ANQGSEA. The CDR3 spans 16 residues. V trimming: 5 bases; J trimming: 4 bases; junction bases outside the gene matches: 10. The CDR3 DNA reads TGCAGCGTTCGGAGGCCGGGACAGGCCGGGGCCAACGTCCTGACTTTC. This encodes CSVRRPGQAGANVLTF.

This clone was recorded a few times. The chain carries TRBV5-1 and TRBJ2-7; 12 positions match TRBD2. V dropped 2 bases and J dropped 7; count of bases not matched to a gene: 4. Germline CDR1 SGHRS, CDR2 YFSETQ. The CDR3 runs to 14 residues. The CDR3 coding sequence is TGCGCCAGCAGCTTAGATGGGACTAGCGGGGAGCAGTACTTC. It encodes CASSLDGTSGEQYF.

CDR3: CASSPSGQVNQETQYF. In DNA, the CDR3 is TGTGCCAGCAGTCCCTCCGGACAGGTCAATCAAGAGACCCAGTACTTC. The chain joins TRBV28 to TRBJ2-5; 7 positions agree with TRBD1. Germline V gives CDR1 MDHEN, CDR2 SYDVKM. V shed 5 bases and J 2 bases; nucleotides not matched to a gene: 11. The CDR3 loop spans 16 amino acids.

This clone was recorded a few times. The chain uses TRBV25-1 and TRBJ1-4; no reliable D call. The V end lost 9 bases, the J end lost 4 bases, and 12 bases lay between the germline ends. Per the germline V gene, CDR1 is MGHDK and CDR2 is SYGVNS. CDR3 length equals 13 residues. Written as DNA, the CDR3 is TGTGCCAGTATGAGGGATCATAATGAAAAACTGTTTTTT. As protein: CASMRDHNEKLFF.

This clone was counted only a few times. V gene TRBV6-5 combines with J gene TRBJ2-7, with D hard to call. CDR1 and CDR2 from the germline V gene are MNHEY and SVGAGI. Trimming left V 5 bases short and J 4 bases short, with 9 bases between. The CDR3 loop spans 12 amino acids. CDR3 in amino acids: CASSPGFYEQYF. CDR3 DNA: TGTGCCAGCAGTCCCGGGTTTTACGAGCAGTACTTC.

This clone showed up just a few times. The gene calls are TRBV11-2 and TRBJ2-7; 10 nucleotides agree with TRBD1. The germline gives CDR1 SGHAT, CDR2 FQNNGV. This CDR3 has 13 amino acids. The trim removed 4 bases at V and 6 bases at J, leaving 3 bases unmatched. The DNA of the CDR3 is TGTGCCAGCAGCTCCGGGACAGGGGCCGAGCAGTACTTC. Translated: CASSSGTGAEQYF.

In its sample, this clone was seen a few times. The rearrangement joins TRBV6-1 to TRBJ2-7, with 7 nucleotides matching TRBD1. The germline gives CDR1 MNHNS, CDR2 SASEGT. Trimming cost V 6 bases and J 2 bases; bases outside gene matches: 7. The CDR3 totals 14 residues. CDR3 coding DNA: TGTGCCAGCAGGGAGACAGGGAGAACCTACGAGCAGTACTTC. This encodes CASRETGRTYEQYF.

Only a few counts were recorded for this clone. J is TRBJ2-1 and V is TRBV6-4; 7 bases fit TRBD1. Trimming cost V 6 bases and J 7 bases; bases outside gene matches: 6. Germline V gene sequence: CDR1 MRHNA, CDR2 SNTAGT. The CDR3 is 13 amino acids. CDR3 DNA sequence: TGTGCCAGCAGCCGGGACAGCGAGAATGAGCAGTTCTTC. It codes for CASSRDSENEQFF.

The V and J genes are TRBV6-5 and TRBJ1-2, with 9 nucleotides matching TRBD1. The CDR3 is made up of 14 amino acids. The ends lost 6 bases at V and 7 bases at J; junction bases unmatched: 9. The germline CDR1 and CDR2 sequences are MNHEY and SVGAGI. The CDR3 spells CASRDTGGGSGYTF. Written as DNA, the CDR3 is TGTGCCAGCAGGGATACAGGGGGCGGGAGTGGCTACACCTTC.

This clone showed up just a few times. The chain links TRBV5-6 to TRBJ2-7; perhaps TRBD2 as D (6 bases). The V gene's germline CDR1 is SGHDT and CDR2 YYEEEE. With 0 bases removed from V and 5 bases from J, the gap between germline ends came to 21 bases. The CDR3 runs 17 residues. In DNA form, the CDR3 reads TGTGCCAGCAGCTTGGCTCTGGTGGCGGGATTAACCAACGAGCAGTACTTC. It yields the protein CASSLALVAGLTNEQYF.

The chain recombines TRBV10-2 with TRBJ1-2; 7 bases match TRBD1. Germline assignment: CDR1 WSHSY and CDR2 SAAADI. V lost 1 base to trimming and J lost 8 bases; unmatched junction nucleotides: 16. The CDR3 is made up of 17 amino acids. The CDR3 sequence: CASSELLTGRFSLGYTF. The DNA for the CDR3 is TGCGCCAGCAGTGAGTTGCTGACAGGGCGGTTCTCTTTGGGCTACACCTTC.

This clone came up a few times. This chain connects TRBV19 to TRBJ1-2, with TRBD1 matching over 9 bases. V dropped 3 bases and J dropped 5; count of bases not matched to a gene: 4. CDR3 length: 14 residues. Per the germline V gene, CDR1 is LNHDA and CDR2 is SQIVND (reference sequence). CDR3 loop: CASSIRTGDYGYTF. The DNA of the CDR3 is TGTGCCAGTAGTATCCGGACAGGGGATTATGGCTACACCTTC.

This clone occurred a few times. V is TRBV10-2 and J is TRBJ1-6; 7 bases align to TRBD1. J gave up 7 bases and V 7 bases, and 7 bases lay outside the gene matches. Germline V gives CDR1 WSHSY, CDR2 SAAADI. The CDR3 spans 14 residues. The CDR3 coding sequence is TGCGCCAGCAATACAGGGGTACCGAATTCACCCCTCCACTTT. It specifies CASNTGVPNSPLHF.

The chain employs TRBV2 and TRBJ2-7, with TRBD2 matching 8 bases. CDR1 and CDR2 from the germline V gene are SNHLY and FYNNEI. Losses at the gene ends were 8 bases for V and 1 base for J; bases not matched to a gene: 10. CDR3 length equals 15 residues. CDR3 loop: CASHLSGVRSYEQYF. The CDR3 DNA is TGTGCCAGCCACCTTAGCGGGGTCAGGTCCTACGAGCAGTACTTC.

The chain is built from TRBV6-1 and TRBJ2-5, with a weak D call TRBD2 (7 bases). The V gene lost 2 bases and the J gene lost 4 bases, with 11 bases spanning the gap. CDR1 is MNHNS and CDR2 is SASEGT in the germline V gene. This CDR3 contains 14 residues. DNA for the CDR3: TGTGCCAGCAGTGAACGAGGGGGGGGAGAGACCCAGTACTTC. Translation gives CASSERGGGETQYF.

The chain combines TRBV29-1 with TRBJ1-2; D is ambiguous. The V and J ends lost 6 bases and 0 bases respectively, with 14 bases between them. This CDR3 is built from 14 residues. The germline V gene has CDR1 SQVTM and CDR2 ANQGSEA. The CDR3 here is CSVPEGGTNYGYTF. The CDR3 DNA is TGCAGCGTGCCCGAGGGAGGGACTAACTATGGCTACACCTTC.